The 20 T cell receptor beta chains below were found in one sample sequenced in a study of blood T cell repertoires in COVID-19 (TCRdb year 2020). The library was produced with the immunoSEQ multiplex PCR assay. TCRdb provides this immuneACCESS table in a form limited to in-frame rearrangements. Some clones are lacking; in checked studies, under half of them reflect an unresolved V gene, and why the rest are absent is not known. For this sample there are approximately 76,000 clones; 86% appear just once. The ten largest clones add up to around 14% of the sample. The source material was peripheral blood. Source of these receptors: a woman in her sixties with acute or convalescent COVID-19.

The chain employs TRBV5-1 and TRBJ2-3; 7 bases align to TRBD2. Germline V gene lookup returns CDR1 SGHRS and CDR2 YFSETQ. This CDR3 is built from 14 residues. V lost 6 bases, J lost 1 base, and 5 bases stayed unmatched. The CDR3 here is CASMGSGGTDTQYF. The CDR3 DNA sequence: TGCGCCAGCATGGGCAGCGGGGGCACAGATACGCAGTATTTT.

V and J are TRBV6-5 and TRBJ1-1, with D unclear. The CDR3 has 12 amino acids. Trimming took off 7 bases at V and 7 bases at J, with 13 bases between the two ends. Germline V lookup: CDR1 MNHEY, CDR2 SVGAGI. The chain's CDR3 is CASKGLLSEAFF. In DNA, the CDR3 is TGTGCCAGCAAAGGACTTTTGAGTGAAGCTTTCTTT.

This chain links TRBV4-2 with TRBJ1-2; 10 positions match TRBD1. This CDR3 has 15 residues. The V and J ends lost 2 bases and 7 bases, in that order; junction bases with no gene match: 7. Per the germline V gene, CDR1 is LGHNA and CDR2 is YNFKEQ. The CDR3 spells CASSQPGTGAIGYTF. The CDR3 DNA follows: TGTGCCAGCAGCCAACCCGGGACAGGGGCGATTGGCTACACCTTC.

The V gene is TRBV7-2, the J gene TRBJ1-1; D remains ambiguous. The V gene's germline CDR1 is SGHTA and CDR2 FQGNSA. This CDR3 contains 12 residues. V was clipped by 2 bases and J by 5 bases, with 6 bases between them. The CDR3 loop is CASSLRVTEAFF. The CDR3 DNA reads as TGTGCCAGCAGCTTAAGAGTAACTGAAGCTTTCTTT.

The V and J genes are TRBV5-1 and TRBJ2-6, with a tentative D call TRBD1 (6 bases). Trimming cost V 4 bases and J 2 bases, with 22 bases left between them. Per germline, CDR1 SGHRS and CDR2 YFSETQ. CDR3 length: 19 amino acids. The CDR3 sequence is CASSRRSGQFDPGANVLTF. CDR3 DNA sequence: TGCGCCAGCAGCCGGCGATCGGGACAATTTGACCCTGGGGCCAACGTCCTGACTTTC.

The chain is built from TRBV6-4 and TRBJ1-5; D is uncertain. V was clipped by 3 bases and J by 0 bases, with 6 bases between them. Per the germline V gene, CDR1 is MRHNA and CDR2 is SNTAGT. The CDR3 extends over 14 amino acids. In nucleotides, the CDR3 is TGTGCCAGCAGTGAACAGTATAGCAATCAGCCCCAGCATTTT. Its translation: CASSEQYSNQPQHF.

The chain carries TRBV12-5 and TRBJ1-2; D is possibly TRBD1 (6 bases). CDR3 length: 12 residues. Trimming removed 5 bases from V and 11 bases from J, with 15 bases in between. From germline, CDR1 is LGHNT and CDR2 FRNRAP. The CDR3 DNA sequence: TGTGCTAGTGGTCAACCGACAGGTTTTTACACCTTC. The encoded protein is CASGQPTGFYTF.

This clone was counted between two and nine times. The chain combines TRBV10-2 with TRBJ1-1, with D hard to call. This CDR3 has 13 residues. Germline V gene lookup returns CDR1 WSHSY and CDR2 SAAADI. Trimming took 4 bases from V and 1 from J, leaving 7 bases between them. The CDR3 reads CASSGNRNTEAFF. CDR3 in DNA: TGCGCCAGCAGTGGAAACAGGAACACTGAAGCTTTCTTT.

This clone was observed a single time. The chain recombines TRBV6-5 with TRBJ1-1; the D is unclear. The CDR3 has 14 amino acids. Trimming stripped 2 bases from V and 1 base from J, with 8 bases between. CDR1 and CDR2 (germline): MNHEY, SVGAGI. The CDR3 bases are TGTGCCAGCAGTTACGAGGGATCGAACACTGAAGCTTTCTTT. This encodes CASSYEGSNTEAFF.

This clone appeared once. This rearrangement joins TRBV5-5 to TRBJ1-1; D call uncertain. The CDR3 contains 14 residues. Germline V CDR1 and CDR2: SGHKS, YYEKEE (reference sequence). With 2 bases removed from V and 4 bases from J, the gap between germline ends came to 12 bases. The CDR3 region is CASSFLGFGTEAFF. CDR3 DNA: TGTGCCAGCAGCTTTCTCGGTTTTGGCACTGAAGCTTTCTTT. Full variable domain (missing parts from reference TRBV5-5 and TRBJ1-1): DAGVTQSPTHLIKTRGQQVTLRCSPISGHKSVSWYQQVLGQGPQFIFQYYEKEERGRGNFPDRFSARQFPNYSSELNVNALLLGDSALYLCASSFLGFGTEAFFGQGTRLTVV.

The V call is TRBV24-1, the J call TRBJ2-5; 10 nucleotides agree with TRBD2. The CDR3 consists of 15 residues. V gave up 5 bases and J gave up 5 bases; unmatched junction bases: 7. Germline lookup yields CDR1 KGHDR and CDR2 SFDVKD. CDR3 in amino acids: CATSVQRGGGETQYF. In DNA, the CDR3 is TGTGCCACCAGTGTCCAGCGGGGGGGCGGGGAGACCCAGTACTTC.

The V and J genes are TRBV7-9 and TRBJ2-5, with 9 positions matching TRBD1. J was trimmed by 5 bases and V by 4 bases; bases with no gene match: 14. The V gene's germline CDR1 is SEHNR and CDR2 FQNEAQ (reference sequence). The CDR3 is 17 residues long. CDR3 sequence: CASSSRKQGAGEETQYF. DNA of the CDR3: TGTGCCAGCAGCTCCCGAAAACAGGGGGCAGGTGAGGAGACCCAGTACTTC.

This clone was picked up one time. V and J are TRBV5-1 and TRBJ2-5, with 9 positions matching TRBD2. The CDR3 length is 16 residues. From germline, CDR1 is SGHRS and CDR2 YFSETQ. After removal of 4 bases from V and 7 bases from J, the junction contained 14 bases not matched to a gene. This CDR3 reads CASSPSLAGTGMTQYF. The CDR3 coding sequence is TGCGCCAGCAGCCCCTCCCTAGCGGGGACCGGAATGACCCAGTACTTC.

This chain connects TRBV19 to TRBJ2-3, with TRBD2 matching over 10 bases. This CDR3 is 14 amino acids long. V shed 4 bases, J shed 5 bases, and the junction held 3 bases outside the gene matches. Germline CDR1 reads LNHDA; CDR2 reads SQIVND (reference sequence). The CDR3 nucleotides read TGTGCCAGTAGTAGAGCGGGGGGGCAAGATACGCAGTATTTT. Translated: CASSRAGGQDTQYF.

This clone was recorded many times. V gene TRBV30 combines with J gene TRBJ1-3; D uncertain. V was trimmed by 4 bases and J by 0 bases, leaving 7 bases between them. CDR3 length: 13 residues. Germline CDR1 is GTSNPN and CDR2 is SVGIG (reference sequence). CDR3 in amino acids: CAWNRDSGNTIYF. Written as DNA, the CDR3 is TGTGCCTGGAATCGGGACTCTGGAAACACCATATATTTT.

The chain links TRBV3-1 (or the pseudogene TRBV3-2) to TRBJ2-4; maybe TRBD2 (5 bases). The germline V gene encodes CDR1 LGHDT and CDR2 YNNKEL (reference sequence). V gave up 4 bases and J gave up 0 bases, with 13 bases separating them. This CDR3 has 16 residues. The CDR3 region is CASSPVASLAKNIQYF. The CDR3 DNA follows: TGTGCCAGCAGCCCAGTAGCGTCTCTAGCCAAAAACATTCAGTACTTC.

The J gene is TRBJ1-1, the V gene TRBV6-5; TRBD1 agrees at 7 bases. The CDR3 contains 14 residues. With V trimmed by 2 bases and J by 4 bases, 4 bases remained unmatched. In germline, CDR1 is MNHEY, CDR2 SVGAGI. CDR3: CASSYPNRGTEAFF. The CDR3, as DNA: TGTGCCAGCAGTTACCCCAACAGGGGCACTGAAGCTTTCTTT.

As for this clone: The same CDR3 also results from other DNA sequences found in this sample. V gene TRBV11-1 combines with J gene TRBJ1-6; a possible D gene is TRBD1 (5 bases). The germline V gene has CDR1 SGHAT and CDR2 FQDESV (reference sequence). CDR3 length: 16 residues. Trimming removed 2 bases from V and 10 bases from J, with 18 bases in between. The CDR3 spells CASSLQVGDRRSPLHF. The CDR3 DNA is TGTGCCAGCAGCTTACAGGTTGGAGACAGACGCTCACCCCTCCACTTT.

DNA for the CDR3: TGTGCCAGCAGCCGACAGCTCGCGGCAGATACGCAGTATTTT. Translated, it gives CASSRQLAADTQYF. J is TRBJ2-3 and V is TRBV14; possible D gene TRBD1, 5 bases. CDR3 length: 14 residues. The germline gives CDR1 SGHDN, CDR2 FVKESK. Trimming removed 4 bases at V and 4 bases at J, with 12 bases between.

This clone was counted only a few times. The genes are TRBV5-1 and TRBJ2-7; tentative D call: TRBD1 (6 bases). The V end lost 5 bases, the J end lost 0 bases, and 12 bases lay between the germline ends. Germline loops: CDR1 SGHRS, CDR2 YFSETQ. The CDR3 has 14 residues. The CDR3 DNA is TGCGCCAGCAGACAGCAGGGGTCCTCCTACGAGCAGTACTTC. Protein: CASRQQGSSYEQYF.